Only a few counts were recorded for the clone carrying this TCR beta chain. Its matching antigen is unknown. The CDR3 loop spans 13 amino acids. Germline V gene lookup returns CDR1 SGHVS and CDR2 FQNEAQ. V was trimmed by 1 base and J by 7 bases, leaving 5 bases between them. This was the immunoSEQ v3.0 assay at survey level. This table comes from immunoSEQ multiplex PCR, and its TCRdb copy is limited to in-frame clones, with some not included. The table has 22,000 or so clones, about four fifths seen once. The data stem from a study of long-term antiretroviral therapy in people with HIV. Study in general: First collections came about a decade before the 2015 immediate-ART recommendation.

United States facilities provided treatment to all participants with HIV. The study, taken as a whole, reports: ART adherence, viral resistance and therapy changes went unrecorded. Pre-ART-expanded clones dominated the repertoire at all time points.

The V call is TRBV7-8, the J call TRBJ1-6; D gene unclear. The sequence came from a man under 40 with HIV. Here the sequenced sample was unsorted PBMCs, taken less than 6 years after starting antiretroviral therapy. The CDR3 loop reads CASSLVGNSPLHF. CDR3 DNA sequence: TGTGCCAGCAGCTTAGTAGGGAATTCACCCCTCCACTTT.